This TCR beta chain is drawn from a study of T cell changes during pregnancy in multiple sclerosis. The data were produced by immunoSEQ multiplex PCR, yet TCRdb's version contains in-frame clones alone and is incomplete. This table has almost 35,000 clones, roughly 90% appearing once. The CDR3 totals 15 residues. The V call is TRBV12-2, the J call TRBJ2-5; the table's D call, TRBD1, was not checked against the DNA. TRBV12-2 is recorded as a pseudogene. Sequences were derived from CD8+ T cells from peripheral blood mononuclear cells, sampled after pregnancy. This sequence originates from a female donor with multiple sclerosis, enrolled in a pregnancy study. CDR3 DNA sequence: TGTGCAAGTCGCGCCTACCGGGACAGAGAAGAGACCCAGTACTTC. Encoded protein: CASRAYRDREETQYF.